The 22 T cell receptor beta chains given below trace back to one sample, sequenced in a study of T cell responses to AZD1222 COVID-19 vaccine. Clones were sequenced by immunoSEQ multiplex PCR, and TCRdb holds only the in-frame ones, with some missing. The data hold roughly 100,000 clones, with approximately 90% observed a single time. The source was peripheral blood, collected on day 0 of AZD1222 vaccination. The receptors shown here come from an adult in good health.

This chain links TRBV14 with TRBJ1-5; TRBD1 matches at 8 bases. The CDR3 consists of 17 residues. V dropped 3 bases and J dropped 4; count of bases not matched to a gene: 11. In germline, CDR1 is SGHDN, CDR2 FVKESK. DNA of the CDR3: TGTGCCAGCAGCCAGGAGACCGGACAGGGAGGGAATCAGCCCCAGCATTTT. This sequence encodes CASSQETGQGGNQPQHF.

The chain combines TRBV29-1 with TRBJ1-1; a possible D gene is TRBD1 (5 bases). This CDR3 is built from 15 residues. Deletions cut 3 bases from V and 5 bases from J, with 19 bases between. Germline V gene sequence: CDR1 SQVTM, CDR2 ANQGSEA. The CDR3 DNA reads TGCAGCGTTGAGTCCCTTGAGGGGATTAGGACTGAAGCTTTCTTT. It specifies CSVESLEGIRTEAFF.

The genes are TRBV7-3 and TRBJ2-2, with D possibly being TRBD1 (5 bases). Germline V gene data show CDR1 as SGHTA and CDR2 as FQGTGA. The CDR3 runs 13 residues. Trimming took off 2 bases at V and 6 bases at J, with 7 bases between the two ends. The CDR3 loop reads CASSLRRAGELFF. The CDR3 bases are TGTGCCAGCAGCTTACGCAGGGCCGGGGAGCTGTTTTTT.

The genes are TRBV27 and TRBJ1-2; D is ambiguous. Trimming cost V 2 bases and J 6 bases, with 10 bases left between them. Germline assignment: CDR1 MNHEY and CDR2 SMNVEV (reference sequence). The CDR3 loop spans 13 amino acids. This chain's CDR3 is CASSLTRADGYTF. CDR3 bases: TGTGCCAGCAGTTTAACCCGAGCAGATGGCTACACCTTC.

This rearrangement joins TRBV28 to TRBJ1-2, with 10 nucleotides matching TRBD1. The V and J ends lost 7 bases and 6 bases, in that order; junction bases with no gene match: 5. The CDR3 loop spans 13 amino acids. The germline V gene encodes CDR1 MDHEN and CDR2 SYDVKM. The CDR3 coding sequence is TGTGCCAGCACGACAGGGGGCAGGCATGGCTACACCTTC. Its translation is CASTTGGRHGYTF.

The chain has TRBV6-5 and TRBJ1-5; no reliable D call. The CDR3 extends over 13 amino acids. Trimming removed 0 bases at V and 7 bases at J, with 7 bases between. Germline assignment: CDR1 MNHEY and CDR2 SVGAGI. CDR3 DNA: TGTGCCAGCAGTTACTCGAGCGGCCAGCCCCAGCATTTT. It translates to CASSYSSGQPQHF.

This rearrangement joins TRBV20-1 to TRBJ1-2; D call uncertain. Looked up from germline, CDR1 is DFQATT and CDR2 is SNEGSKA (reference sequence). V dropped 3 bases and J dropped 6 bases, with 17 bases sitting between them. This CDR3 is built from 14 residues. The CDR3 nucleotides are TGCAGTGCTAGTCGCCCATCAGGATCGGATGGCTACACCTTC. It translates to CSASRPSGSDGYTF.

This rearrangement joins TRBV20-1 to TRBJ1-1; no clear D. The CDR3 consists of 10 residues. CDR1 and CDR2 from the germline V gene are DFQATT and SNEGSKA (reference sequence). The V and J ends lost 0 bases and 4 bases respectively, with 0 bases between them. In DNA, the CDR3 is TGCAGTGCTAGAGACACTGAAGCTTTCTTT. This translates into CSARDTEAFF.

The CDR3 nucleotides read TGCGCCAGCCGGGTGGGGTACACTGAAGCTTTCTTT. The encoded protein is CASRVGYTEAFF. V usage is TRBV23-1 and J usage is TRBJ1-1, with unresolved D. TRBV23-1 is an open reading frame whose function is uncertain. CDR3 size: 12 residues. V was shortened by 8 bases and J by 3 bases, with 10 bases between the two germline ends.

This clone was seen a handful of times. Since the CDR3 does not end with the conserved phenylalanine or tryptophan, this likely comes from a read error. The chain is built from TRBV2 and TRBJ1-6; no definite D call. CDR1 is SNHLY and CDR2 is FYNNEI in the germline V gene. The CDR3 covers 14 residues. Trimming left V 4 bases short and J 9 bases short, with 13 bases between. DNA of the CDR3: TGTGCCAGCAGTGCCATGAGAAACGGTTCACCCCTCCACCTT. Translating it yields CASSAMRNGSPLHL.

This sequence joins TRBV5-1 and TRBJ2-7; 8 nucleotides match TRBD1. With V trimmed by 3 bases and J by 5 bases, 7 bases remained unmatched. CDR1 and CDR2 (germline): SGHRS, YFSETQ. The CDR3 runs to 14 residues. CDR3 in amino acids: CASSSGQVVDEQYF. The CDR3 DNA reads TGCGCCAGCAGCTCGGGACAGGTGGTCGACGAGCAGTACTTC.

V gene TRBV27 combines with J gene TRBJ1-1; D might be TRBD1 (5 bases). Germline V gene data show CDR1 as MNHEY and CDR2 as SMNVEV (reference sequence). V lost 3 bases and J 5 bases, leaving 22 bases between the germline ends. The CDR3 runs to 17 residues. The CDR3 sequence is CASSLGPWGVSRTEAFF. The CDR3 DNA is TGTGCCAGCAGTTTGGGCCCCTGGGGGGTAAGCAGGACTGAAGCTTTCTTT.

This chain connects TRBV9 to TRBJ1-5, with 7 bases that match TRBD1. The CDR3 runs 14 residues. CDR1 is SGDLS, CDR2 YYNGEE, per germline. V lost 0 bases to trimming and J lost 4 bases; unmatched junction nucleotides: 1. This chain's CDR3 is CASSVEGQNQPQHF. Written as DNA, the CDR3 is TGTGCCAGCAGCGTAGAGGGACAGAATCAGCCCCAGCATTTT.

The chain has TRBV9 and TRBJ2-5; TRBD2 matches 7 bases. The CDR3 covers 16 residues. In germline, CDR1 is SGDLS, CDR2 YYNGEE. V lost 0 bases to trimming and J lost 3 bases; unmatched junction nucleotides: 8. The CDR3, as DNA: TGTGCCAGCAGCGTAGATCTAGTGGGGGGGAAAGAGACCCAGTACTTC. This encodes CASSVDLVGGKETQYF. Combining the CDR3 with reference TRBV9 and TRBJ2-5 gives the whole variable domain DSGVTQTPKHLITATGQRVTLRCSPRSGDLSVYWYQQSLDQGLQFLIQYYNGEERAKGNILERFSAQQFPDLHSELNLSSLELGDSALYFCASSVDLVGGKETQYFGPGTRLLVL.

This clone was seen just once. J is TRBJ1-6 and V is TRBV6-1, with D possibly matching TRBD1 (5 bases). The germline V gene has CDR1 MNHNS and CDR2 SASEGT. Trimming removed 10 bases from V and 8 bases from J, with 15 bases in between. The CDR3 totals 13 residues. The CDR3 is CATHRGVDSPLHF. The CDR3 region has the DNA TGTGCCACCCACCGGGGGGTGGATTCACCCCTCCACTTT.

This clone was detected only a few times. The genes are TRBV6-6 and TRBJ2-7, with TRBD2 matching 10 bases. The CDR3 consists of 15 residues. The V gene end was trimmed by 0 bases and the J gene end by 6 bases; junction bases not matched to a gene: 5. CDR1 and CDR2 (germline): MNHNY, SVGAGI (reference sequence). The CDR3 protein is CASSYSSLAGFEQYF. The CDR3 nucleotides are TGTGCCAGCAGTTACTCGTCACTAGCGGGGTTCGAGCAGTACTTC.

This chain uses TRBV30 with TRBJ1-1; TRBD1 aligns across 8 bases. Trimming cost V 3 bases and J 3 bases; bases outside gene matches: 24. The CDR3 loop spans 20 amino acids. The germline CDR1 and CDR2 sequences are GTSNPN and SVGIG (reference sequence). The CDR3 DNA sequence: TGTGCCTGGAGCAAATTCCGCGGTAGCAGGGGGCGAATGGCCTACACTGAAGCTTTCTTT. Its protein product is CAWSKFRGSRGRMAYTEAFF.

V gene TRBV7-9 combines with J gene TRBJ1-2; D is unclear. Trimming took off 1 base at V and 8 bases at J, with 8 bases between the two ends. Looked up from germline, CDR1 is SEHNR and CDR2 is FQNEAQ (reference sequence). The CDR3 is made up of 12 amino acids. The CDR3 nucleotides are TGTGCCAGCAGCTTAGGGGGAACGGGCTACACCTTC. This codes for CASSLGGTGYTF.

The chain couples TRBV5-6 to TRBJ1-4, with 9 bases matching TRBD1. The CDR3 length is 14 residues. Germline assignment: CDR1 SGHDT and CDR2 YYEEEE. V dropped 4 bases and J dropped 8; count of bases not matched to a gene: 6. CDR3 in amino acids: CASSLGQGGEKLFF. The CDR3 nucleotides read TGTGCCAGCAGCCTGGGACAGGGAGGAGAAAAACTGTTTTTT.

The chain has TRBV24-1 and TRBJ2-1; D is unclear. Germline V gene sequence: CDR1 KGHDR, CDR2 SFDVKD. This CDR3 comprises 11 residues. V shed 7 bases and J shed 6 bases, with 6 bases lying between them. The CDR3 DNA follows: TGTGCCACCAGCCTTTTCAATGAGCAGTTCTTC. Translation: CATSLFNEQFF.

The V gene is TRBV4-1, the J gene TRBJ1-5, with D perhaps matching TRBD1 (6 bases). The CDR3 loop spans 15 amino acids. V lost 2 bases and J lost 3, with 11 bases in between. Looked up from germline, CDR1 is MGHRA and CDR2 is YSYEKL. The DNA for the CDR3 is TGCGCCAGCAGCCAACTTACAGGGAACAATCAGCCCCAGCATTTT. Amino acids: CASSQLTGNNQPQHF.

The CDR3 region is CASSFSGAEMDEQYF. As DNA, the CDR3 is TGTGCCAGCAGCTTTAGCGGGGCGGAGATGGACGAGCAGTACTTC. V usage is TRBV5-6 and J usage is TRBJ2-7, with 8 bases identical to TRBD2. V lost 2 bases and J lost 5; bases outside the gene matches: 9. Germline V gives CDR1 SGHDT, CDR2 YYEEEE. The CDR3 extends over 15 amino acids.